Listed below are T cell receptor beta chains from one sample, sequenced in a study of blood T cell repertoires in COVID-19. Clones were sequenced by immunoSEQ multiplex PCR, and TCRdb holds only the in-frame ones, with some missing. Of 400,000 or so clones in the sample, around 89% were seen once. Sample: PBMCs or T cells enriched from blood (not recorded which). The receptors come from a man aged 25-40 years who had recovered from COVID-19. CDR3s include the opening cysteine and the closing phenylalanine or tryptophan. The D gene is left open where the match is weak. Part of the rows lack a size; the others show once, few, many or a class for expanded clones.

J | D | length | size | V | CDR3 | DNA
TRBJ2-1 | TRBD2 | 15 | . | TRBV6-5 | CASSRGLAEYNEQFF | TGTGCCAGCAGTAGGGGACTAGCGGAGTACAATGAGCAGTTCTTC
TRBJ1-1 | . | 13 | . | TRBV9 | CASSRQMNTEAFF | TGTGCCAGCAGCAGACAGATGAACACTGAAGCTTTCTTT
TRBJ2-7 | . | 13 | . | TRBV7-9 | CASSSPGAYEQYF | TGTGCCAGCAGCTCACCCGGAGCCTACGAGCAGTACTTC
TRBJ2-1 | TRBD2 | 15 | . | TRBV30 | CACSGRVSSYNEQFF | TGTGCCTGTAGCGGGAGAGTGAGTTCCTACAATGAGCAGTTCTTC
TRBJ1-6 | . | 15 | . | TRBV3-1/TRBV3-2 | CASSRGGPEISPLHF | TGTGCCAGCAGCCGGGGGGGGCCTGAGATTTCACCCCTCCACTTT
TRBJ1-1 | TRBD1 | 18 | . | TRBV28 | CASSTGQGMVFGNTEAFF | TGTGCCAGCAGTACGGGACAGGGGATGGTTTTCGGGAACACTGAAGCTTTCTTT
TRBJ2-7 | TRBD2 | 16 | . | TRBV27 | CASSPLNGRSSYEQYF | TGTGCCAGCAGCCCATTAAACGGGAGGAGCTCCTACGAGCAGTACTTC
TRBJ1-5 | TRBD1 | 17 | . | TRBV15 | CATSVRAGQGTNQPQHF | TGTGCCACCTCCGTGAGAGCCGGACAGGGGACAAATCAGCCCCAGCATTTT
TRBJ2-1 | TRBD2 | 14 | . | TRBV3-1/TRBV3-2 | CASSRGLANNEQFF | TGTGCCAGCAGCCGGGGACTAGCCAACAATGAGCAGTTCTTC
TRBJ1-1 | . | 13 | . | TRBV12-3/TRBV12-4 | CAPRVAVNTEAFF | TGTGCCCCCCGTGTGGCAGTGAACACTGAAGCTTTCTTT
TRBJ1-2 | . | 14 | . | TRBV24-1 | CATSEVTQASGYTF | TGTGCCACCAGTGAAGTCACACAGGCGAGCGGCTACACCTTC
TRBJ1-6 | . | 13 | . | TRBV5-1 | CASSSDRNSPLHF | TGCGCCAGCAGCTCTGACAGAAACTCACCCCTCCACTTT
TRBJ2-7 | . | 13 | once | TRBV7-2 | CASSFQNSYEQYF | TGTGCCAGCAGCTTCCAAAACTCCTACGAGCAGTACTTC
TRBJ1-2 | . | 14 | . | TRBV7-9 | CASSLHTDPYGYTF | TGTGCCAGCAGCTTACATACAGATCCCTATGGCTACACCTTC
TRBJ2-1 | . | 14 | . | TRBV19 | CASRRIHPYNEQFF | TGTGCCAGTAGGAGAATTCACCCCTACAATGAGCAGTTCTTC
TRBJ1-6 | . | 13 | . | TRBV10-3 | CAISDAGFSPLHF | TGTGCCATCAGTGATGCGGGGTTTTCACCCCTCCACTTT
TRBJ2-1 | . | 15 | . | TRBV5-5 | CASRMDGGTYNEQFF | TGTGCCAGCAGAATGGATGGGGGGACCTACAATGAGCAGTTCTTC
TRBJ2-3 | . | 16 | . | TRBV5-4 | CASSPGLAYAGDTQYF | TGTGCCAGCAGCCCCGGCCTAGCCTATGCAGGAGATACGCAGTATTTT
TRBJ1-1 | TRBD1 | 16 | . | TRBV6-5 | CASSSYGTGVNTEAFF | TGTGCCAGCAGTTCGTACGGGACAGGGGTGAACACTGAAGCTTTCTTT
TRBJ2-1 | . | 12 | . | TRBV30 | CAWRGELYEQFF | TGTGCGTGGAGAGGAGAGCTCTATGAGCAGTTCTTC
TRBJ2-2 | . | 14 | . | TRBV29-1 | CSVILATNTGELFF | TGCAGCGTTATTCTAGCGACGAACACCGGGGAGCTGTTTTTT
TRBJ1-3 | . | 14 | . | TRBV5-6 | CASSLSSGGNTIYF | TGTGCCAGCAGCTTGTCTAGCGGGGGGAACACCATATATTTT
TRBJ2-1 | TRBD2 | 15 | . | TRBV9 | CASSPWTSGSNEQFF | TGTGCCAGCAGCCCTTGGACTAGCGGGAGTAATGAGCAGTTCTTC
TRBJ1-6 | TRBD1 | 15 | . | TRBV6-5 | CASSLRQGGNSPLHF | TGTGCCAGCAGCCTTCGACAGGGGGGCAATTCACCCCTCCACTTT
TRBJ1-2 | . | 15 | . | TRBV5-1 | CASSPHSPLSGGYTF | TGCGCCAGCAGTCCTCACAGTCCGCTATCTGGTGGCTACACCTTC
TRBJ2-7 | . | 15 | . | TRBV4-1 | CASSQVHRETYEQYF | TGCGCCAGCAGCCAAGTCCACCGGGAGACCTACGAGCAGTACTTC
TRBJ1-1 | TRBD1 | 17 | . | TRBV9 | CASSSPPRTGENTEAFF | TGTGCCAGCAGCTCACCCCCCCGGACAGGGGAGAACACTGAAGCTTTCTTT
TRBJ2-3 | . | 15 | . | TRBV19 | CASGEPDSSTDTQYF | TGTGCCAGTGGGGAGCCCGATTCTAGCACAGATACGCAGTATTTT
TRBJ1-2 | TRBD1 | 14 | . | TRBV7-6 | CASSARQGIYGYTF | TGTGCCAGCAGCGCCCGACAGGGGATCTATGGCTACACCTTC
TRBJ2-3 | TRBD2 | 15 | once | TRBV28 | CASSFLSGTPDTQYF | TGTGCCAGCAGTTTTTTGAGCGGGACCCCAGATACGCAGTATTTT
TRBJ2-1 | TRBD1 | 17 | . | TRBV7-8 | CASSLRVPGQGNNEQFF | TGTGCCAGCAGCTTACGGGTCCCGGGACAGGGAAACAATGAGCAGTTCTTC
TRBJ1-4 | . | 12 | . | TRBV6-5 | CASSQNSEKLFF | TGTGCCAGCAGCCAAAACAGTGAAAAACTGTTTTTT
TRBJ1-1 | . | 11 | . | TRBV30 | CAWSVRGEAFF | TGTGCCTGGAGTGTCCGGGGTGAAGCTTTCTTT
TRBJ2-7 | TRBD1 | 14 | . | TRBV6-1 | CASSDGQGAGEQYF | TGTGCCAGCAGTGATGGACAGGGGGCCGGCGAGCAGTACTTC
TRBJ1-4 | TRBD1 | 15 | . | TRBV9 | CASSVGTAINEKLFF | TGTGCCAGCAGCGTCGGGACAGCGATTAATGAAAAACTGTTTTTT
TRBJ1-4 | . | 14 | . | TRBV7-9 | CASSLLQPNEKLFF | TGTGCCAGCAGCTTACTACAGCCTAATGAAAAACTGTTTTTT
TRBJ1-1 | TRBD1 | 14 | . | TRBV28 | CASSLFRGQGAAFF | TGTGCCAGCAGTTTATTTAGGGGACAGGGCGCAGCTTTCTTT
TRBJ2-2 | TRBD1 | 14 | . | TRBV6-5 | CASTGGVGTGELFF | TGTGCCAGTACAGGGGGCGTCGGCACCGGGGAGCTGTTTTTT
TRBJ1-6 | TRBD1 | 16 | . | TRBV15 | CATSRTTGGTPSPLHF | TGTGCCACCAGCCGAACAACAGGGGGGACGCCTTCACCCCTCCACTTT
TRBJ1-2 | TRBD1 | 15 | . | TRBV10-3 | CAIRKGTGTNYGYTF | TGTGCCATCAGGAAAGGGACAGGCACTAACTATGGCTACACCTTC
TRBJ2-3 | . | 17 | . | TRBV5-4 | CASSLGLAETSTDTQYF | TGTGCCAGCAGCTTAGGGCTAGCAGAAACTAGCACAGATACGCAGTATTTT
TRBJ1-1 | . | 14 | once | TRBV19 | CASSIRESNTEAFF | TGTGCCAGTAGTATACGGGAGTCGAACACTGAAGCTTTCTTT
TRBJ1-2 | . | 14 | . | TRBV15 | CATSTPDRNYGYTF | TGTGCCACCAGCACCCCAGACAGAAACTATGGCTACACCTTC
TRBJ2-7 | . | 14 | . | TRBV5-1 | CASSLLGSDDEQYF | TGCGCCAGCAGCTTGCTAGGTTCAGACGACGAGCAGTACTTC
TRBJ2-7 | . | 12 | . | TRBV10-3 | CAIRETGSEQYF | TGTGCCATCAGAGAAACAGGGTCCGAGCAGTACTTC
TRBJ2-7 | . | 14 | . | TRBV7-2 | CASSAYRETYEQYF | TGTGCCAGCAGCGCCTACAGGGAAACCTACGAGCAGTACTTC
TRBJ2-3 | TRBD2 | 16 | few | TRBV4-1 | CASSQAGTSGSDTQYF | TGCGCCAGCAGCCAAGCCGGGACTAGCGGTTCAGATACGCAGTATTTT
TRBJ2-7 | . | 14 | . | TRBV12-5 | CASGLARSSYEQYF | TGTGCTAGTGGTTTGGCCCGGTCATCCTACGAGCAGTACTTC
TRBJ2-7 | . | 13 | . | TRBV11-3 | CASSLGVSYEQYF | TGTGCCAGCAGCTTAGGAGTGTCCTACGAGCAGTACTTC
TRBJ1-2 | TRBD1 | 17 | . | TRBV3-1/TRBV3-2 | CASSEPGQGAGTHGYTF | TGTGCCAGCAGTGAACCGGGACAGGGGGCAGGTACCCATGGCTACACCTTC
TRBJ1-3 | . | 15 | . | TRBV3-1/TRBV3-2 | CASSQERVSGNTIYF | TGTGCCAGCAGCCAAGAGAGGGTGTCGGGAAACACCATATATTTT
TRBJ1-1 | . | 15 | . | TRBV18 | CASSPRGASNTEAFF | TGTGCCAGCTCCCCCCGGGGGGCGTCCAACACTGAAGCTTTCTTT
TRBJ1-6 | TRBD1 | 13 | . | TRBV30 | CAYQGQENSPLHF | TGTGCCTATCAGGGACAGGAGAATTCACCCCTCCACTTT